Presented here are 19 T cell receptor beta chains from one specimen sequenced in a study of shared clonotypes between healthy human individuals. Clones were read by immunoSEQ multiplex PCR, and TCRdb kept only the in-frame ones, dropping some. The sample lists 100,000 or so clones, about 67% occurring once. Material: memory CD8+ T cells sorted from blood. Subset reported: CD45RO+ cells pooled with CCR7-negative TemRA cells. Receptor source: a woman in her thirties in good health.

This clone has a handful of counts. The V call is TRBV30, the J call TRBJ2-2, with TRBD1 identical over 7 bases. The CDR3 is 14 amino acids. The germline CDR1 and CDR2 sequences are GTSNPN and SVGIG (reference sequence). The trim removed 3 bases at V and 3 bases at J, leaving 4 bases unmatched. The CDR3 DNA reads TGTGCCTGGAGAGGGGGCGCTGACACCGGGGAGCTGTTTTTT. This sequence encodes CAWRGGADTGELFF.

Written as DNA, the CDR3 is TGTGCCAGCAGCTGGACAGGGGGCACTGAAGCTTTCTTT. Its translation: CASSWTGGTEAFF. V usage is TRBV6-1 and J usage is TRBJ1-1; TRBD1 matches at 10 bases. The V and J ends lost 6 bases and 4 bases, in that order; junction bases with no gene match: 2. Per the germline V gene, CDR1 is MNHNS and CDR2 is SASEGT. The CDR3 spans 13 residues.

This clone has just a few counts. V gene TRBV25-1 combines with J gene TRBJ2-5; D tentatively fits TRBD1 or TRBD2 (5 bases each). CDR3 length: 17 residues. V was shortened by 6 bases and J by 4 bases, with 24 bases between the two germline ends. Germline CDR1 reads MGHDK; CDR2 reads SYGVNS. The chain's CDR3 is CASSLPTSPGTAETQYF. CDR3 bases: TGTGCCAGCAGCCTACCTACCTCCCCCGGGACGGCAGAGACCCAGTACTTC.

A word on this clone: A much larger clone lies a single base off, so this may be a read error. Different DNA sequences within this sample yield the same CDR3. V gene TRBV5-4 combines with J gene TRBJ2-1, with D possibly being TRBD2 (6 bases). V shed 4 bases and J shed 9 bases, with 20 bases lying between them. The CDR3 runs to 15 residues. Germline CDR1 and CDR2: SGHNT and YYREEE (reference sequence). The CDR3 protein is CASSILAGGPGEQFF. The CDR3 DNA sequence: TGTGCCAGCAGCATCCTAGCAGGAGGGCCGGGTGAGCAGTTCTTC.

This clone turned up a few times. The chain is built from TRBV9 and TRBJ2-5; 9 nucleotides line up with TRBD2. CDR1 is SGDLS and CDR2 is YYNGEE in the germline V gene. CDR3 length equals 16 residues. V lost 4 bases and J lost 2; bases outside the gene matches: 9. The CDR3 spells CASSLPTSGAQETQYF. In nucleotides, the CDR3 is TGTGCCAGCAGCCTACCGACTAGCGGTGCACAAGAGACCCAGTACTTC.

This clone was seen many times. The chain uses TRBV27 and TRBJ2-7, with D tentatively TRBD1 or TRBD2 (5 bases each). The CDR3 loop spans 14 amino acids. The V gene's germline CDR1 is MNHEY and CDR2 SMNVEV (reference sequence). V lost 2 bases and J lost 5, with 13 bases in between. The CDR3 DNA reads as TGTGCCAGCAGTTTAGACGGCCGAGGGGACGAGCAGTACTTC. Its translation is CASSLDGRGDEQYF.

The J gene is TRBJ2-1, the V gene TRBV28, with D perhaps being TRBD1 or TRBD2 (5 bases each). The CDR3 is 16 amino acids. The V end lost 5 bases, the J end lost 7 bases, and 21 bases lay between the germline ends. CDR1 and CDR2 (germline): MDHEN, SYDVKM. The CDR3 loop reads CASSRAGTRGLNEQFF. The DNA for the CDR3 is TGTGCCAGCAGTAGGGCCGGGACCCGAGGCCTTAATGAGCAGTTCTTC.

V is TRBV7-9 and J is TRBJ2-1, with 12 bases matching TRBD2. With 6 bases clipped from V and 4 bases from J, the junction kept 4 bases outside the gene matches. The CDR3 totals 15 residues. Per the germline V gene, CDR1 is SEHNR and CDR2 is FQNEAQ (reference sequence). The CDR3 is CASRVTSGSYNEQFF. The CDR3 DNA reads TGTGCCAGCAGAGTGACTAGCGGGAGTTACAATGAGCAGTTCTTC.

There are many counts of this clone. V and J are TRBV11-2 and TRBJ2-7; the match to TRBD2 covers 12 bases. Trimming at V came to 5 bases and at J to 0 bases, leaving 5 bases not matched to a gene. The length of the CDR3 is 16 residues. Germline V gene lookup returns CDR1 SGHAT and CDR2 FQNNGV. CDR3 bases: TGTGCCAGCAGCCGGACTAGCGGGACGAGCTCCTACGAGCAGTACTTC. It yields the protein CASSRTSGTSSYEQYF.

The chain couples TRBV28 to TRBJ2-1; 10 bases are a match to TRBD2. Trimming removed 3 bases from V and 10 bases from J; junction bases left unmatched: 9. Germline V gene data show CDR1 as MDHEN and CDR2 as SYDVKM. This CDR3 region has 15 residues. The CDR3 protein is CASSLASGRTAEQFF. The CDR3 coding sequence is TGTGCCAGCAGTTTGGCTAGCGGGAGAACCGCCGAGCAGTTCTTC.

The chain recombines TRBV30 with TRBJ2-5, with D perhaps matching TRBD1 (6 bases). TRBJ2-7 explains the end of the DNA better; the J call may be wrong. Germline-derived CDR1 and CDR2 are GTSNPN and SVGIG (reference sequence). There are 12 residues in the CDR3. The CDR3 is CAGWDMSYEQYF. CDR3 DNA sequence: TGTGCCGGGTGGGACATGTCCTACGAGCAGTACTTC.

This chain links TRBV5-1 with TRBJ2-5; D gene unclear. The CDR3 has 14 residues. In germline, CDR1 is SGHRS, CDR2 YFSETQ. V was trimmed by 4 bases and J by 4 bases, leaving 14 bases between them. The CDR3 spells CASSPGTPRETQYF. In DNA form, the CDR3 reads TGCGCCAGCAGCCCCGGAACTCCCAGAGAGACCCAGTACTTC.

V is TRBV28 and J is TRBJ2-1; TRBD2 aligns across 12 bases. CDR3 length: 16 residues. Germline trimming cut 3 bases from V and 6 bases from J; bases unmatched to any gene: 6. Germline V gene lookup returns CDR1 MDHEN and CDR2 SYDVKM. The DNA for the CDR3 is TGTGCCAGCAGTTTTCTTCCGACTAGCGGGAGCAATGAGCAGTTCTTC. This encodes CASSFLPTSGSNEQFF.

The chain couples TRBV18 to TRBJ2-2; the D is unclear. Trimming cost V 3 bases and J 2 bases, with 7 bases left between them. The CDR3 loop spans 14 amino acids. Germline CDR1 reads KGHSH; CDR2 reads LQKENI. CDR3 sequence: CASSPPDNTGELFF. The DNA for the CDR3 is TGTGCCAGCTCACCCCCGGATAACACCGGGGAGCTGTTTTTT.

This clone was detected many times. Other DNA sequences of this sample code for an identical CDR3. The chain is built from TRBV28 and TRBJ2-2; either TRBD1 or TRBD2 may fit D (6 bases each). Germline CDR1 MDHEN, CDR2 SYDVKM. This CDR3 is 15 amino acids long. With 7 bases removed from V and 3 bases from J, the gap between germline ends came to 15 bases. The CDR3: CASKVGGSDTGELFF. CDR3 sequence (DNA): TGTGCCAGCAAAGTAGGGGGGTCCGACACCGGGGAGCTGTTTTTT.

V gene TRBV5-4 combines with J gene TRBJ2-1, with 8 bases identical to TRBD1. V was clipped by 2 bases and J by 6 bases; unmatched bases: 7. Germline CDR1 and CDR2: SGHNT and YYREEE (reference sequence). This CDR3 is 15 amino acids long. The CDR3 DNA reads TGTGCCAGCAGCTTCCGGGACAGGATCGCCAATGAGCAGTTCTTC. As protein: CASSFRDRIANEQFF.

This clone was found a few times. V usage is TRBV4-1 and J usage is TRBJ2-1; 10 bases are a match to TRBD2. The CDR3 extends over 15 amino acids. V lost 4 bases and J lost 6; bases outside the gene matches: 6. Germline assignment: CDR1 MGHRA and CDR2 YSYEKL. The CDR3 loop reads CASSPLAGEVNEQFF. CDR3 coding DNA: TGCGCCAGCAGCCCCCTAGCGGGAGAGGTCAATGAGCAGTTCTTC.

The genes are TRBV7-9 and TRBJ2-7; D might be TRBD1 (5 bases). CDR1 and CDR2 from the germline V gene are SEHNR and FQNEAQ (reference sequence). Trimming took 4 bases from V and 6 from J, leaving 13 bases between them. This CDR3 spans 13 amino acids. The CDR3 coding sequence is TGTGCCAGCAGCTCCCCAGGGTCGCGCGAGCAGTACTTC. The encoded protein is CASSSPGSREQYF.

The genes are TRBV11-3 and TRBJ2-3, with TRBD2 as a possible D gene (5 bases). V was pared by 1 base and J by 6 bases, with 11 bases between. Germline CDR1 is SGHNT and CDR2 is YENEEA. CDR3 size: 14 residues. The CDR3 DNA is TGTGCCAGCAGCTTAGGTGGGAGCGTCGATACGCAGTATTTT. Translation gives CASSLGGSVDTQYF.